This T cell receptor (beta chain) emerged from a study of blood T cells in healthy people across ages. A few counts support this clonotype. The V gene's germline CDR1 is MNHEY and CDR2 SMNVEV (reference sequence). The CDR3 has 14 residues. Trimming cost V 8 bases and J 7 bases, with 20 bases left between them. Combining a sample-barcoded 5' primer with a J-beta primer mix, a second PCR ran for 7 to 11 cycles. MiXCR was run by TCRdb on the 5' RACE reads, yielding one entry per CDR3 protein. The data hold around 700,000 distinct CDR3 sequences, with around 25% observed a single time. These data were likewise used in another study, on T cells of mothers and their children.

The sequencing input was blood. The source is a boy younger than 18 in good health. The V call is TRBV27, the J call TRBJ2-5, with D unresolved. CDR3 nucleotide sequence: TGTGCCAGCCGCTTAGACCGGACGATAGGGACCCAGTACTTC. This codes for CASRLDRTIGTQYF.